The source of this TCR beta chain is a study of memory CD4+ T cells and cytomegalovirus serostatus. The sort gate was single viable CD3+CD4+CD8-CD45RO+ cells for memory CD4+ T cells. Total CD4+ T cells were enriched by CD4 positive selection. Germline loops: CDR1 MNHEY, CDR2 SMNVEV (reference sequence). This CDR3 contains 14 residues. V lost 6 bases, J lost 0 bases, and 6 bases lay in between. In the original analysis: Out-of-frame sequences were removed, leaving 2 million or so distinct TCRbeta sequences. Profiled with immunoSEQ multiplex PCR; TCRdb holds only in-frame clones, not every one. From that table come the V and J calls and clone size; the DNA was used to work out D and trimming. The top ten clones hold 0.65% to 0.85% of a sample with over 40,000 clones, around 79% of them seen once.

This sequence joins TRBV27 and TRBJ1-6, with D hard to call. Sequenced sample: memory CD4+ T cells from blood. The TCR originated in an adult in good health and CMV-seronegative. CDR3 amino acids: CASRVGSYNSPLHF. The CDR3 DNA is TGTGCCAGCAGGGTTGGCTCCTATAATTCACCCCTCCACTTT.